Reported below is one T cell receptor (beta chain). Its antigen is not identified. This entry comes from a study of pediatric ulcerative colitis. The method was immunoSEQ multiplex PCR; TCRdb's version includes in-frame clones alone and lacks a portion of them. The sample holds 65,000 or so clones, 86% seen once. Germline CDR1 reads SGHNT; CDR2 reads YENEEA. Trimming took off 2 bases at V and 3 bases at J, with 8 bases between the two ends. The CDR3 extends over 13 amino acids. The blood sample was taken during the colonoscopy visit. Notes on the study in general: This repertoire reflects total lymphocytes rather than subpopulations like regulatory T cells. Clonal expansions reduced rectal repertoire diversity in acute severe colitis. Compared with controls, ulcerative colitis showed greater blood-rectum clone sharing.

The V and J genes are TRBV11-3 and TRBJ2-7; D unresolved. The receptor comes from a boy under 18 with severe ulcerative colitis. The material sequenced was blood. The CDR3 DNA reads TGTGCCAGCAGCTTAAGCTGGGGCTACGAGCAGTACTTC. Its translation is CASSLSWGYEQYF.